This T cell receptor (beta chain) was obtained from a study of cytomegalovirus exposure and HLA in healthy donors. The PCR used 60 Vbeta and 13 Jbeta primers. The data were produced by immunoSEQ multiplex PCR, yet TCRdb's version contains in-frame clones alone and is incomplete. This repertoire includes about 58,000 clones. The receptor was derived from a woman between 18 and 30 years old in good health and CMV-seronegative. Sequencing was done on a sample of PBMCs.

The CDR3, as DNA: TGTGCCAGTAGTATCGGGGGGGGAGGAACTGAAGCTTTCTTT. It translates to CASSIGGGGTEAFF. This sequence joins TRBV19 and TRBJ1-1; the D gene is possibly TRBD1 (5 bases). Looked up from germline, CDR1 is LNHDA and CDR2 is SQIVND (reference sequence). The CDR3 is 14 residues long. Deletions cut 3 bases from V and 5 bases from J, with 13 bases between. The variable domain in full, with the rest retrieved from reference TRBV19 and TRBJ1-1, is DGGITQSPKYLFRKEGQNVTLSCEQNLNHDAMYWYRQDPGQGLRLIYYSQIVNDFQKGDIAEGYSVSREKKESFPLTVTSAQKNPTAFYLCASSIGGGGTEAFFGQGTRLTVV.